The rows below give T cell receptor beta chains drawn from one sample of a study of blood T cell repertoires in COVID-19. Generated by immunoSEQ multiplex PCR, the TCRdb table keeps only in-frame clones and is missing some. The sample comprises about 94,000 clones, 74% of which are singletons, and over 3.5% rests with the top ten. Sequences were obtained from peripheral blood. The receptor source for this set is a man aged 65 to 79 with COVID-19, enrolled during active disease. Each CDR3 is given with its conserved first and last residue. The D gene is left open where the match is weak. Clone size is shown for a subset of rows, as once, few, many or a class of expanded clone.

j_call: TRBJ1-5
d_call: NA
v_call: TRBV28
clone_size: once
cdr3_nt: TGTGCCAGCAGTTTACCCACAGGAGCTAATAATCAGCCCCAGCATTTT
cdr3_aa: CASSLPTGANNQPQHF

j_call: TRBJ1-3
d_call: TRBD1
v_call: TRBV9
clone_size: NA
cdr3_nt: TGTGCCAGCAGCGGCTTGCAGGGGGCGGGAAACACCATATATTTT
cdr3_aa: CASSGLQGAGNTIYF

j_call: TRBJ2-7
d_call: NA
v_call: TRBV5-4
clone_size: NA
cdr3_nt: TGTGCCAGCAGCTTGCACGGGAGAACCGACGAGCAGTACTTC
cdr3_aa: CASSLHGRTDEQYF

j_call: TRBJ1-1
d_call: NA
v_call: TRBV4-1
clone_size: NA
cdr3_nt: TGCGCCAGCAGCCAAGATCGTGTACAGGTGGCTGAAGCTTTCTTT
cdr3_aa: CASSQDRVQVAEAFF

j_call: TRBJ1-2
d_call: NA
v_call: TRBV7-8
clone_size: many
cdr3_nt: TGTGCCAGCAGCTTGGGGCCGACTCATGGCTACACCTTC
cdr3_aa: CASSLGPTHGYTF

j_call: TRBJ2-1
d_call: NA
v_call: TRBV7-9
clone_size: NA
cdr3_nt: TGTGCCAGCAGCGTGGAAGGACTACTAACCTACAATGAGCAGTTCTTC
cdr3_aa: CASSVEGLLTYNEQFF

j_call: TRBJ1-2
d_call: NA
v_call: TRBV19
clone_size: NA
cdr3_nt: TGTGCCAGTAGTATCACCTTACCCTATGGCTATGGCTACACCTTC
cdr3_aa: CASSITLPYGYGYTF

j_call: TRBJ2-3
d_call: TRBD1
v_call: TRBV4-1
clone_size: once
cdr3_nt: TGCGCCAGCAGCCACGACAGGGCCCCTGGCACAGATACGCAGTATTTT
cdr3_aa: CASSHDRAPGTDTQYF

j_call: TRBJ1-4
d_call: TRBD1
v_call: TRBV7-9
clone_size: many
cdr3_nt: TGTGCCAGCAGACCGCGGACAGGGGATGAAAAACTGTTTTTT
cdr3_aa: CASRPRTGDEKLFF

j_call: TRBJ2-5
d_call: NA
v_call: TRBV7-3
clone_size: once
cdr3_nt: TGTGCCAGCAGCTTATCCCCAGGGGGGCTAGGGACCCAGTACTTC
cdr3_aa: CASSLSPGGLGTQYF

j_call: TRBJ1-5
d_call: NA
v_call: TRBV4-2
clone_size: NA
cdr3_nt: TGTGCCAGCAGCCAAGAAGTGGGACACTTTAATCAGCCCCAGCATTTT
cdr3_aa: CASSQEVGHFNQPQHF

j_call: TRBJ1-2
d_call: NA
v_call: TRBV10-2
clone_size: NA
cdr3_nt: TGCGCCAGCAGTGCCCAGGGTAACTATGGCTACACCTTC
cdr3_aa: CASSAQGNYGYTF

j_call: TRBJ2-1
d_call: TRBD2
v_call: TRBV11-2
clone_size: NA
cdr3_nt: TGTGCCAGCAGCTTAGGAGAGACTAGCGGGATCAGTTATCATGAGCAGTTCTTC
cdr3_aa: CASSLGETSGISYHEQFF

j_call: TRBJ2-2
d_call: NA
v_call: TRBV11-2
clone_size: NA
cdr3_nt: TGTGCCAGCACTAGCGTTGTCACCGGGGAGCTGTTTTTT
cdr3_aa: CASTSVVTGELFF

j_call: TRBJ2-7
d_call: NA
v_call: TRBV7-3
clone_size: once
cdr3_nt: TGTGCCAGCAGCTTTGGAAGTGCGGGACCCTACGAGCAGTACTTC
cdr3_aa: CASSFGSAGPYEQYF

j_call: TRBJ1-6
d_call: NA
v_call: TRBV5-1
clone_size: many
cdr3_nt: TGCGCCAGCAGCTTGCAGTCGCCTGGGAGTAATTCACCCCTCCACTTT
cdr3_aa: CASSLQSPGSNSPLHF

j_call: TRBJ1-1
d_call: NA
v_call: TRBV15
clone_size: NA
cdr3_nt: TGTGCCACCAGCAGAGATCTGCAAGGGGCCGGAACTGAAGCTTTCTTT
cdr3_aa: CATSRDLQGAGTEAFF

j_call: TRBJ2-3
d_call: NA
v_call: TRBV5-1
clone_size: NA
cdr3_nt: TGCGCCAGCCTATTAGGGGGTAGCACAGATACGCAGTATTTT
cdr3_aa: CASLLGGSTDTQYF